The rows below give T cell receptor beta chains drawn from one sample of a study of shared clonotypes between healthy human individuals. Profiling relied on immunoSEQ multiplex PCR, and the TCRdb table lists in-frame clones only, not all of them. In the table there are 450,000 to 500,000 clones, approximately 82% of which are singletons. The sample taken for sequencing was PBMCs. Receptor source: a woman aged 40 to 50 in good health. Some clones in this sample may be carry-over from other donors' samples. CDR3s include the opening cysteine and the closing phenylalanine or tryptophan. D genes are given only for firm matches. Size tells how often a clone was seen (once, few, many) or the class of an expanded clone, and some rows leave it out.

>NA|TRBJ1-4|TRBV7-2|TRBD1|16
CASSLDRRGTNEKLFF
TGTGCCAGCAGCCTGGACAGGCGAGGGACTAATGAAAAACTGTTTTTT
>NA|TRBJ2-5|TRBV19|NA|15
CASSIDVWGRETQYF
TGTGCCAGTAGTATAGATGTCTGGGGGCGGGAGACCCAGTACTTC
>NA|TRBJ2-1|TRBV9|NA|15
CASSVAGHNSNEQFF
TGTGCCAGCAGCGTAGCGGGACACAATTCCAATGAGCAGTTCTTC
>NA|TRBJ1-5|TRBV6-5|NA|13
CASSPGENQPQHF
TGTGCCAGCAGTCCGGGGGAAAATCAGCCCCAGCATTTT
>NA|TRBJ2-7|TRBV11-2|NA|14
CASSLVSSISEQYF
TGTGCCAGCAGCTTAGTCTCCTCCATAAGCGAGCAGTACTTC
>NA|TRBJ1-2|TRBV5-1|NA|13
CASSLDGGLGYTF
TGCGCCAGCAGCTTGGACGGGGGGCTCGGCTACACCTTC
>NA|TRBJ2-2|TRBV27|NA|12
CASSSPPGELFF
TGTGCCAGCAGTTCCCCTCCCGGGGAGCTGTTTTTT
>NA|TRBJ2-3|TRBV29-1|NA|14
CSVGGSYSTDTQYF
TGCAGCGTTGGGGGATCTTATAGCACAGATACGCAGTATTTT
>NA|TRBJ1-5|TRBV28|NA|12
CASSWGAYPQHF
TGTGCCAGCAGTTGGGGCGCTTATCCCCAGCATTTT
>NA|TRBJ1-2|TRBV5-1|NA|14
CASSNNREIYGYTF
TGCGCCAGCAGCAATAATCGGGAGATCTATGGCTACACCTTC
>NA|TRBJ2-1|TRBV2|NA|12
CASRGPWDEQFF
TGTGCCAGCAGGGGACCTTGGGATGAGCAGTTCTTC
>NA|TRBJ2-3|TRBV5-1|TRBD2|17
CASSLGLAGASTDTQYF
TGCGCCAGCAGCTTGGGACTAGCGGGGGCTAGCACAGATACGCAGTATTTT
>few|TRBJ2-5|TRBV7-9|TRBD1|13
CASSLTGGETQYF
TGTGCCAGCAGCCTGACAGGGGGAGAGACCCAGTACTTC
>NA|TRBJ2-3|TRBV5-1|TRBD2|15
CASSLEGGRADTQYF
TGCGCCAGCAGCTTGGAGGGCGGGAGGGCAGATACGCAGTATTTT
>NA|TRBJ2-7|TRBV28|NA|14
CASSRTATNYEQYF
TGTGCCAGCAGTCGAACGGCCACCAACTACGAGCAGTACTTC
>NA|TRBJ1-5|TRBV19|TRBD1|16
CASIPGTGGFYQPQHF
TGTGCCAGCATTCCCGGGACAGGGGGATTTTATCAGCCCCAGCATTTT
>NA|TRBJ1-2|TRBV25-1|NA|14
CASSGGTEAYGYTF
TGTGCCAGCAGTGGTGGGACCGAAGCCTATGGCTACACCTTC
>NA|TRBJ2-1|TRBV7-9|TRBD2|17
CASSHRRSSGGRNEQFF
TGTGCCAGCAGCCATCGTCGGTCTAGCGGAGGCCGGAATGAGCAGTTCTTC
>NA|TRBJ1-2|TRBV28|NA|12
CASSSDRYGYTF
TGTGCCAGCAGTTCAGACCGCTATGGCTACACCTTC
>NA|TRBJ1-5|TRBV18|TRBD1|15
CASSPGQEYNQPQHF
TGTGCCAGCTCACCGGGACAGGAGTACAATCAGCCCCAGCATTTT
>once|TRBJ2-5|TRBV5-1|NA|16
CASSSPGTANQETQYF
TGCGCCAGCAGCTCTCCCGGGACGGCGAACCAAGAGACCCAGTACTTC
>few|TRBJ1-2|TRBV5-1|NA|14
CASSLEGSNYGYTF
TGCGCCAGCAGCTTGGAGGGCAGTAACTATGGCTACACCTTC
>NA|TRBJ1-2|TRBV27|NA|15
CASSFDRNGVGGYTF
TGTGCCAGCAGTTTTGACCGAAACGGGGTAGGTGGCTACACCTTC
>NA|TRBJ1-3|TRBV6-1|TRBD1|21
CASIKAPGQGLPGRPGNTIYF
TGTGCCAGCATTAAAGCCCCGGGACAGGGTCTCCCCGGACGTCCTGGAAACACCATATATTTT
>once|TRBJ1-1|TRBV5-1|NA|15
CASSSDRGGKTEAFF
TGCGCCAGCAGCTCGGACCGGGGAGGGAAGACTGAAGCTTTCTTT
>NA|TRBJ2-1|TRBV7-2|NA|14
CASSLGGAPNEQFF
TGTGCCAGCAGCTTAGGCGGAGCCCCCAATGAGCAGTTCTTC
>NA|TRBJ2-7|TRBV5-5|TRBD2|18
CASSTLVRTSVSSYEQYF
TGTGCCAGCAGCACCCTTGTTAGGACTAGCGTTAGCTCCTACGAGCAGTACTTC
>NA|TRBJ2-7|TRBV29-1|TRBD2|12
CSVGLAVKEQYF
TGCAGCGTTGGACTAGCGGTTAAGGAGCAGTACTTC
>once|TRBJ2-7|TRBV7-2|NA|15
CASSFVSGETYEQYF
TGTGCCAGCAGCTTTGTTTCAGGGGAGACCTACGAGCAGTACTTC
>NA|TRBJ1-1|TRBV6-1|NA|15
CASSAGPYGATEAFF
TGTGCCAGCAGCGCAGGTCCCTACGGGGCCACTGAAGCTTTCTTT
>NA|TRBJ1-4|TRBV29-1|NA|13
CSVGGGANEKLFF
TGCAGCGTGGGTGGGGGTGCTAATGAAAAACTGTTTTTT
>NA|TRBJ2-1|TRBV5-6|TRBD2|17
CASSTGLAGFSSNEQFF
TGTGCCAGCAGCACCGGACTAGCGGGATTTTCTAGCAATGAGCAGTTCTTC
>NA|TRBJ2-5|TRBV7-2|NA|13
CASSERIQETQYF
TGTGCCAGCAGCGAACGAATCCAAGAGACCCAGTACTTC
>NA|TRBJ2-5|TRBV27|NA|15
CASKLYFQGKETQYF
TGTGCCAGCAAACTTTATTTTCAGGGTAAAGAGACCCAGTACTTC
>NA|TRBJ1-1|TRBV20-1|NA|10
CSAGDEEAFF
TGCAGTGCTGGGGACGAAGAAGCTTTCTTT
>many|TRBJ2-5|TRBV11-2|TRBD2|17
CASSLGSSGRASETQYF
TGTGCCAGCAGCTTAGGTTCTAGCGGGAGGGCCTCAGAGACCCAGTACTTC
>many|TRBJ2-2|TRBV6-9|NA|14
CASRSGTDTGELFF
TGTGCCAGCAGGTCAGGGACGGACACCGGGGAGCTGTTTTTT
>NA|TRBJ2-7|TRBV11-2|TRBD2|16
CASSSTGTSGSYEQYF
TGTGCCAGCAGCTCGACCGGGACTAGCGGTTCTTACGAGCAGTACTTC
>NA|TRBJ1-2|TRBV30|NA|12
CAWSLDDYGYTF
TGTGCCTGGAGCCTAGACGACTATGGCTACACCTTC
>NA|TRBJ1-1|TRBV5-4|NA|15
CASSLGEGWNTEAFF
TGTGCCAGCAGCTTGGGGGAGGGGTGGAACACTGAAGCTTTCTTT
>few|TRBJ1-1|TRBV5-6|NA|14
CASSPQRVNTEAFF
TGTGCCAGCAGCCCCCAGCGTGTGAACACTGAAGCTTTCTTT
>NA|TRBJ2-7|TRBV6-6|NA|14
CASSSTRTSYEQYF
TGTGCCAGCAGTTCGACCAGGACCTCCTACGAGCAGTACTTC
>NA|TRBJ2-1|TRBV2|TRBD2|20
CASSESRNPSSGRSYNEQFF
TGTGCCAGCAGTGAATCGCGGAATCCTTCTAGCGGGCGCTCCTACAATGAGCAGTTCTTC
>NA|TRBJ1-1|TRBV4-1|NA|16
CASSSWGEVVNTEAFF
TGCGCCAGCAGCTCCTGGGGGGAGGTGGTGAACACTGAAGCTTTCTTT
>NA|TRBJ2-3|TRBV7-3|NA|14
CASSLTKNTDTQYF
TGTGCCAGCAGCTTAACGAAGAACACAGATACGCAGTATTTT
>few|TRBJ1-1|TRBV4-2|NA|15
CASSQDRLMNTEAFF
TGTGCCAGCAGCCAAGATAGGCTAATGAACACTGAAGCTTTCTTT
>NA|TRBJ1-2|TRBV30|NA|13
CAWSVGGRNGYTF
TGTGCCTGGAGTGTTGGGGGGAGGAATGGCTACACCTTC